This T cell receptor (beta chain) was documented in a study of blood T cell repertoires in COVID-19. Overall study: COVID-19 samples, acute and convalescent, were from the United States, Italy and Spain. The cDNA or gDNA used as material had been derived from T cells, B-cell-depleted T cells, or PBMCs.

Germline lookup yields CDR1 SGHAT and CDR2 FQNNGV. J gave up 4 bases and V 1 base, and 1 base lay outside the gene matches. The CDR3 length is 15 residues. In the original workflow: Amplification from reference gene primers served as the basis for estimated nucleated cell counts. Data came from immunoSEQ multiplex PCR; TCRdb stores just in-frame clones and leaves some out. That table gives V, J and clone size, and the DNA gave D and trimming. The sample has about 39,000 clones, roughly 85% seen once. The gene calls are TRBV11-2 and TRBJ1-6, with TRBD1 matching over 7 bases. This sequence originates from a human donor in a cohort sampled during active COVID-19. The sample consisted of peripheral blood. The CDR3 region is CASSLGTGYNSPLHF. In nucleotides, the CDR3 is TGTGCCAGCAGCTTAGGGACAGGATATAATTCACCCCTCCACTTT.